The 29 T cell receptor beta chains below come from one sample, sequenced in a study of regulatory T cells in long-lasting Graves disease. This sample's time point: newly diagnosed GD, antithyroid drugs for less than 3 months. Generation of the TCR library employed RNA extracted from PBMCs. Arm-PCR of CDR3 regions and iRepertoire HTBI primers were the basis on which TCR beta libraries were built. TCRdb reprocessed the multiplex PCR reads via MiXCR and lists one record per CDR3 protein. The table records about 620,000 distinct CDR3 sequences, roughly 15% of them present only once. This sample was shared with a second study, whose subject was T cells in Graves' hyperthyroidism and ophthalmopathy.

The material sequenced was peripheral blood mononuclear cells (PBMCs), taken at new diagnosis, from a patient treated with antithyroid drugs. Source of these receptors: a woman aged 30 to 39 with Graves disease.

This clonotype was picked up many times. The genes are TRBV5-6 and TRBJ2-5; a possible D gene is TRBD2 (6 bases). Germline CDR1 SGHDT, CDR2 YYEEEE. Between the trimmed V and J ends, which lost 3 bases and 1 base, there was a span of 16 bases. CDR3 length equals 16 residues. CDR3 loop: CASSWRGLTLQETQYF. For the CDR3, the DNA is TGTGCCAGCAGCTGGAGGGGACTGACCCTCCAAGAGACCCAGTACTTC.

This clonotype was observed many times. The J gene is TRBJ2-5, the V gene TRBV6-2 or TRBV6-3, with 7 nucleotides matching TRBD2. Germline lookup yields CDR1 MNHEY and CDR2 SVGEGT. The V gene end was trimmed by 11 bases and the J gene end by 2 bases; junction bases not matched to a gene: 8. CDR3 length: 13 residues. Written as DNA, the CDR3 is TGTGCCCGGGGGGAGCGAATACAAGAGACCCAGTACTTC. This codes for CARGERIQETQYF.

Here the CDR3 reads CASTRRDRNTEAFF. In nucleotides, the CDR3 is TGTGCCAGCACCCGACGGGACAGGAACACTGAAGCTTTCTTT. V and J are TRBV6-1 and TRBJ1-1; 7 positions agree with TRBD1. J gave up 1 base and V 7 bases, and 6 bases lay outside the gene matches. Germline lookup yields CDR1 MNHNS and CDR2 SASEGT. The CDR3 has 14 residues.

On this clonotype itself: This may be a read error, as it is one base from a much larger clone. The chain recombines TRBV20-1 with TRBJ1-1, with a weak D call TRBD1 (5 bases). There are 12 residues in the CDR3. Germline CDR1 is DFQATT and CDR2 is SNEGSKA (reference sequence). Trimming shortened V by 3 bases and J by 1 base, and 6 bases separated the two germline ends. The chain's CDR3 is CSASQGNTEAFF. CDR3 nucleotides: TGCAGTGCTAGTCAGGGGAACACTGAAGCTTTCTTT.

V and J are TRBV19 and TRBJ2-2; D is perhaps TRBD1 or TRBD2 (5 bases each). The CDR3 extends over 15 amino acids. V dropped 8 bases and J dropped 3 bases, with 16 bases sitting between them. CDR1 and CDR2 (germline): LNHDA, SQIVND (reference sequence). CDR3: CASCRGAGDTGELFF. The CDR3 bases are TGTGCCAGTTGTCGGGGCGCCGGGGACACCGGGGAGCTGTTTTTT.

This clonotype was counted only a few times. The rearrangement uses TRBV7-3 and TRBJ2-6; no clear D gene. Per the germline V gene, CDR1 is SGHTA and CDR2 is FQGTGA. The ends were cut back, 5 bases at V and 2 bases at J, with 4 bases in the middle. CDR3 length equals 13 residues. The CDR3 DNA is TGTGCCAGCAGCGTCACTGGGGCCAACGTCCTGACTTTC. It codes for CASSVTGANVLTF.

This clonotype was counted between two and nine times. A read error may account for a junction end that differs from germline. The CDR3, as DNA: TGTGTCTGGACCCTGGGGGGGAACACTGAAGCTTTCTTT. Translation: CVWTLGGNTEAFF. This chain uses TRBV30 with TRBJ1-1, with D maybe TRBD1 (5 bases). CDR3 length: 13 amino acids. The germline V gene has CDR1 GTSNPN and CDR2 SVGIG (reference sequence).

This clonotype was seen a handful of times. The J gene is TRBJ2-1, the V gene TRBV3-1, with D unclear. V was pared by 1 base and J by 3 bases, with 4 bases between. This CDR3 has 13 residues. CDR1 LGHDT and CDR2 YNNKEL come from the germline V gene (reference sequence). The CDR3 is CASSQARYNEQFF. CDR3 coding DNA: TGTGCCAGCAGCCAAGCTCGCTACAATGAGCAGTTCTTC.

This clonotype was seen ten or more times. The chain has TRBV2 and TRBJ2-5; the D gene is possibly TRBD1 (6 bases). The CDR3 consists of 16 residues. The germline gives CDR1 SNHLY, CDR2 FYNNEI. V was pared by 6 bases and J by 0 bases, with 17 bases between. The CDR3 DNA reads TGTGCCAGCAGGTTAGGGGGACCCAAGTACCAAGAGACCCAGTACTTC. Its protein is CASRLGGPKYQETQYF.

This clonotype was counted at least ten times. The CDR3 reads CSATDGGRNQPQHF. The CDR3 bases are TGCAGTGCTACGGACGGGGGAAGGAATCAGCCCCAGCATTTT. V gene TRBV20-1 combines with J gene TRBJ1-5; D is perhaps TRBD1 (5 bases). The CDR3 is 14 amino acids. Per the germline V gene, CDR1 is DFQATT and CDR2 is SNEGSKA (reference sequence). The V end was cut by 4 bases, the J end by 4 bases, with 14 bases between.

The chain carries TRBV24-1 and TRBJ2-3; 11 bases fit TRBD2. CDR1 KGHDR and CDR2 SFDVKD come from the germline V gene. J lost 5 bases, V lost 4 bases, and 7 bases had no gene match. The CDR3 spans 16 residues. This chain's CDR3 is CATSEKLAGVGDTQYF. In nucleotides, the CDR3 is TGTGCCACCAGTGAGAAACTAGCGGGAGTGGGAGATACGCAGTATTTT.

This chain links TRBV18 with TRBJ1-6, with TRBD1 identical over 9 bases. The germline gives CDR1 KGHSH, CDR2 LQKENI. This CDR3 region has 16 residues. Trimming removed 0 bases from V and 7 bases from J; junction bases left unmatched: 4. The CDR3 loop reads CASSPPGQGLNSPLHF. The CDR3 DNA sequence: TGTGCCAGCTCACCACCGGGACAGGGTCTCAATTCACCCCTCCACTTT.

In its sample, this clonotype was seen a few times. The chain combines TRBV5-4 with TRBJ2-3; weak D call: TRBD2 (6 bases). Germline values: CDR1 SGHNT, CDR2 YYREEE (reference sequence). Trimming stripped 5 bases from V and 6 bases from J, with 10 bases between. There are 12 residues in the CDR3. Written as DNA, the CDR3 is TGTGCCAGCAGTGGCGGGGATGATACGCAGTATTTT. Amino acid sequence: CASSGGDDTQYF. Full variable domain (remainder filled in from reference TRBV5-4 and TRBJ2-3): ETGVTQSPTHLIKTRGQQVTLRCSSQSGHNTVSWYQQALGQGPQFIFQYYREEENGRGNFPPRFSGLQFPNYSSELNVNALELDDSALYLCASSGGDDTQYFGPGTRLTVL.

The chain is built from TRBV5-1 and TRBJ2-1; possible D gene TRBD1, 5 bases. V was cut by 2 bases and J by 8 bases, with 5 bases left in between. The V gene's germline CDR1 is SGHRS and CDR2 YFSETQ. This CDR3 has 11 amino acids. The CDR3 region has the DNA TGCGCCAGCAGCTTACAGGATGAGCAGTTCTTC. Amino acids: CASSLQDEQFF. The whole variable domain, filled in from reference TRBV5-1 and TRBJ2-1, reads KAGVTQTPRYLIKTRGQQVTLSCSPISGHRSVSWYQQTPGQGLQFLFEYFSETQRNKGNFPGRFSGRQFSNSRSEMNVSTLELGDSALYLCASSLQDEQFFGPGTRLTVL.

This clonotype was seen repeatedly, ten times or more. The chain recombines TRBV27 with TRBJ2-3, with TRBD1 matching over 10 bases. This CDR3 has 13 amino acids. The V gene's germline CDR1 is MNHEY and CDR2 SMNVEV (reference sequence). Trimming at V came to 10 bases and at J to 2 bases, leaving 3 bases not matched to a gene. The CDR3 here is CAIGTGATDTQYF. The CDR3 region has the DNA TGTGCCATTGGGACAGGGGCCACAGATACGCAGTATTTT.

This clonotype appeared a few times. This chain joins TRBV28 and TRBJ1-1; the match to TRBD1 covers 11 bases. Germline lookup yields CDR1 MDHEN and CDR2 SYDVKM. The CDR3 sequence is 15 residues long. J was trimmed by 1 base and V by 5 bases; bases with no gene match: 3. CDR3 in DNA: TGTGCCAGCAGTACCGGGACAGGGGGGAACACTGAAGCTTTCTTT. This gives the protein CASSTGTGGNTEAFF. Based on the CDR3 plus reference TRBV28 and TRBJ1-1, the full variable domain is DVKVTQSSRYLVKRTGEKVFLECVQDMDHENMFWYRQDPGLGLRLIYFSYDVKMKEKGDIPEGYSVSREKKERFSLILESASTNQTSMYLCASSTGTGGNTEAFFGQGTRLTVV.

At least ten counts were recorded for this clonotype. The chain is built from TRBV28 and TRBJ2-7; 7 bases map to TRBD2. The CDR3 contains 14 residues. With V trimmed by 5 bases and J by 3 bases, 7 bases remained unmatched. Germline CDR1 reads MDHEN; CDR2 reads SYDVKM. The DNA of the CDR3 is TGTGCCAGCAGTCCTCTGGGGGACTACTACGAGCAGTACTTC. It specifies CASSPLGDYYEQYF.

The J gene is TRBJ2-2, the V gene TRBV27; the match to TRBD1 covers 9 bases. Germline assignment: CDR1 MNHEY and CDR2 SMNVEV (reference sequence). The CDR3 is 15 amino acids. V shed 2 bases, J shed 4 bases, and the junction held 2 bases outside the gene matches. The CDR3 loop reads CASSLATGGTGELFF. CDR3 coding DNA: TGTGCCAGCAGTTTAGCGACAGGGGGCACCGGGGAGCTGTTTTTT.

The V gene is TRBV9, the J gene TRBJ2-5; 9 bases line up with TRBD2. The V and J ends lost 3 bases and 3 bases, in that order; junction bases with no gene match: 3. The CDR3 runs to 14 residues. Per the germline V gene, CDR1 is SGDLS and CDR2 is YYNGEE. The chain's CDR3 is CASSDRLAEETQYF. Written as DNA, the CDR3 is TGTGCCAGCAGCGACCGACTAGCGGAAGAGACCCAGTACTTC.

The rearrangement uses TRBV5-1 and TRBJ2-1; D remains unclear. The CDR3 has 15 residues. V shed 0 bases and J shed 0 bases, with 7 bases lying between them. Per germline, CDR1 SGHRS and CDR2 YFSETQ. CDR3 sequence reads: CASSLDDLSYNEQFF. The CDR3 DNA follows: TGCGCCAGCAGCTTGGATGATCTCTCCTACAATGAGCAGTTCTTC.

This clonotype has ten or more counts. The rearrangement links TRBV6-1 to TRBJ1-5; 7 bases align to TRBD1. CDR1 and CDR2 from the germline V gene are MNHNS and SASEGT. The CDR3 length is 14 residues. V shed 7 bases, J shed 1 base, and the junction held 4 bases outside the gene matches. CDR3 amino acids: CASTGGLSNQPQHF. In DNA, the CDR3 is TGTGCCAGCACAGGGGGGTTAAGCAATCAGCCCCAGCATTTT.

To note about this clonotype: This may arise from a read error, as a much more abundant clone is one base away. A read error is likely, as this CDR3 ends without the conserved phenylalanine or tryptophan. V is TRBV7-2 and J is TRBJ1-1; D not resolved. This CDR3 has 17 amino acids. The V end was cut by 1 base, the J end by 3 bases, with 18 bases between. CDR1 is SGHTA, CDR2 FQGNSA, per germline. The CDR3 bases are TGTGCCAGCAGCTTAGATGATCTCCAGGATGAGGACACTGAAGCTTTCTCT. It yields the protein CASSLDDLQDEDTEAFS.

The chain uses TRBV7-2 and TRBJ2-1, with D possibly being TRBD2 (5 bases). This CDR3 comprises 14 residues. Germline CDR1 SGHTA, CDR2 FQGNSA. Trimming removed 5 bases at V and 7 bases at J, with 15 bases between. This CDR3 reads CASSVTGVTNEQFF. CDR3 DNA: TGTGCCAGCAGCGTCACCGGGGTCACAAATGAGCAGTTCTTC.

This clonotype occurred many times. The V and J genes are TRBV20-1 and TRBJ2-1, with D possibly TRBD2 on 5 matching bases. CDR1 DFQATT and CDR2 SNEGSKA come from the germline V gene (reference sequence). CDR3 length: 14 amino acids. V lost 4 bases, J lost 2 bases, and 12 bases lay in between. The CDR3 reads CSAMSAAPYNEQFF. The CDR3 DNA reads as TGCAGTGCTATGTCAGCGGCCCCCTACAATGAGCAGTTCTTC.

This clonotype was recorded a few times. This chain links TRBV5-1 with TRBJ2-2; 11 bases line up with TRBD1. The CDR3 length is 15 residues. Germline CDR1 SGHRS, CDR2 YFSETQ. Trimming cost V 4 bases and J 7 bases; bases outside gene matches: 6. CDR3 amino acids: CASSRTGGFGGELFF. CDR3 bases: TGCGCCAGCAGCCGGACAGGGGGCTTCGGCGGGGAGCTGTTTTTT.

This clonotype was counted at least ten times. The V and J genes are TRBV7-9 and TRBJ2-1; D gene uncertain. Germline V CDR1 and CDR2: SEHNR, FQNEAQ (reference sequence). The CDR3 sequence is 12 residues long. V gave up 4 bases and J gave up 9 bases, with 10 bases separating them. The CDR3 region has the DNA TGTGCCAGCAGCTCCCAAGCTCGTGAGCAGTTCTTC. It codes for CASSSQAREQFF.

The chain uses TRBV5-4 and TRBJ2-5; 7 bases align to TRBD2. Germline V gene lookup returns CDR1 SGHNT and CDR2 YYREEE (reference sequence). The CDR3 covers 16 residues. V shed 4 bases and J 2 bases; nucleotides not matched to a gene: 11. The CDR3 coding sequence is TGTGCCAGCAGCATCCCGCCGGGACTATCTCAAGAGACCCAGTACTTC. As protein: CASSIPPGLSQETQYF.

On this clonotype: An end of the junction differs from the germline gene, which may be a read error. The chain joins TRBV7-9 to TRBJ2-1; TRBD2 matches at 7 bases. Germline CDR1 SEHNR, CDR2 FQNEAQ (reference sequence). The CDR3 spans 14 residues. In DNA, the CDR3 is TGTGCCAGCAGCTCGGCGCGGGAGTCCAATGGGCAGTTCTTC. Translating gives CASSSARESNGQFF.

The table lists this clonotype with a few counts. The chain uses TRBV27 and TRBJ1-1; tentative D call: TRBD1 (5 bases). The V gene's germline CDR1 is MNHEY and CDR2 SMNVEV (reference sequence). The CDR3 sequence is 14 residues long. V was shortened by 4 bases and J by 7 bases, with 16 bases between the two germline ends. The CDR3 loop is CASSSQGWGFEAFF. The DNA of the CDR3 is TGTGCCAGCAGTTCCCAAGGTTGGGGGTTTGAAGCTTTCTTT.